One and the same sample provided the 27 T cell receptor beta chains below, sequenced in a study of blood T cells in healthy people across ages. Together with a sample-barcoded 5' primer, a J-beta primer mix was included in a second PCR lasting 7 to 11 cycles. TCRdb passed the 5' RACE reads through MiXCR, listing each CDR3 protein once. The data show about 1,500,000 distinct CDR3 sequences, about 40% seen once. Sequencing input: blood. The receptors come from a woman aged 18-29 years in good health.

The V call is TRBV6-1, the J call TRBJ2-1, with D perhaps being TRBD1 or TRBD2 (5 bases each). Germline lookup yields CDR1 MNHNS and CDR2 SASEGT. The germline V and J ends were trimmed by 6 bases and 8 bases, with 17 bases remaining between them. This CDR3 is 14 amino acids long. The CDR3, as DNA: TGTGCCAGCAGAGCCCCCGGGGCGCGCGATGAGCAGTTCTTC. It translates to CASRAPGARDEQFF.

This clonotype was seen a handful of times. The CDR3 reads CSAYPRGARNQPQHF. The CDR3 DNA reads TGCAGTGCATACCCCCGGGGGGCTAGGAATCAGCCCCAGCATTTT. This rearrangement joins TRBV20-1 to TRBJ1-5, with D possibly matching TRBD1 (6 bases). V was cut by 6 bases and J by 4 bases, with 19 bases left in between. The V gene's germline CDR1 is DFQATT and CDR2 SNEGSKA (reference sequence). There are 15 residues in the CDR3.

The genes are TRBV29-1 and TRBJ2-1; D not certain. Trimming pared 5 bases from V and 2 bases from J, leaving 4 bases between. The germline gives CDR1 SQVTM, CDR2 ANQGSEA. The CDR3 is made up of 11 amino acids. CDR3 sequence: CSVLTYNEQFF. The CDR3 DNA follows: TGCAGCGTTTTGACCTACAATGAGCAGTTCTTC.

The CDR3 is CASSYFIDTQYF. CDR3 sequence (DNA): TGTGCCAGCAGTTATTTTATAGATACGCAGTATTTT. The rearrangement joins TRBV7-2 to TRBJ2-3; D unresolved. Germline V gives CDR1 SGHTA, CDR2 FQGNSA. Trimming removed 6 bases at V and 5 bases at J, with 9 bases between. The CDR3 runs 12 residues.

V and J are TRBV2 and TRBJ2-4, with 11 bases lining up with TRBD2. CDR1 and CDR2 from the germline V gene are SNHLY and FYNNEI. The CDR3 runs 16 residues. V lost 7 bases and J lost 6; bases outside the gene matches: 11. CDR3 nucleotide sequence: TGTGCCAGCAAAAATCTTTTAGCGGGGGGGCGAAACATTCAGTACTTC. This codes for CASKNLLAGGRNIQYF.

This clonotype was picked up one time. This chain joins TRBV20-1 and TRBJ2-5, with 13 nucleotides matching TRBD2. The CDR3 length is 14 residues. In germline, CDR1 is DFQATT, CDR2 SNEGSKA (reference sequence). V gave up 6 bases and J gave up 11 bases; unmatched junction bases: 12. CDR3 DNA: TGCAGTGCCCAACTAGCGGGAGGGCTCAATGAGCAGTACTTC. Its protein product is CSAQLAGGLNEQYF.

This clonotype was counted between two and nine times. This chain links TRBV21-1 with TRBJ1-5; the table's TRBD1 call for D was not verified on the DNA. TRBV21-1 is flagged as a pseudogene. This CDR3 contains 14 residues. As DNA, the CDR3 is TGTGCCACCCGGGCGGGACAGGTCTATCAGCCCCAGCATTTT. Its translation: CATRAGQVYQPQHF.

In its sample, this clonotype was seen a few times. The chain combines TRBV20-1 with TRBJ2-7; D might be TRBD2 (5 bases). With 6 bases removed from V and 0 bases from J, the gap between germline ends came to 12 bases. CDR1 is DFQATT, CDR2 SNEGSKA, per germline (reference sequence). The CDR3 consists of 13 residues. The CDR3 reads CSARAAVSYEQYF. In DNA form, the CDR3 reads TGCAGTGCAAGGGCAGCGGTCTCCTACGAGCAGTACTTC.

This clonotype was seen more than once but under ten times. The rearrangement uses TRBV29-1 and TRBJ2-1; D ambiguous. V gave up 0 bases and J gave up 7 bases, with 10 bases separating them. This CDR3 is 13 amino acids long. In germline, CDR1 is SQVTM, CDR2 ANQGSEA. CDR3 in amino acids: CSVEDRGSNEQFF. As DNA, the CDR3 is TGCAGCGTTGAAGATCGCGGCTCTAATGAGCAGTTCTTC.

This clonotype was counted between two and nine times. This chain links TRBV5-5 with TRBJ2-1; no clear D gene. V was shortened by 2 bases and J by 8 bases, with 14 bases between the two germline ends. In germline, CDR1 is SGHKS, CDR2 YYEKEE (reference sequence). This CDR3 has 14 residues. This CDR3 reads CASSLRLGFDEQFF. Here the CDR3 DNA reads TGTGCCAGCAGCTTACGCCTAGGTTTCGATGAGCAGTTCTTC.

The rearrangement uses TRBV12-3 or TRBV12-4 and TRBJ2-6; TRBD1 might be the D (9 bases). V was cut by 4 bases and J by 2 bases, with 18 bases left in between. The CDR3 consists of 18 residues. The CDR3, as DNA: TGTGCCAGCAGTTCCACGGGACAGGGACTAGCTGGGGCCAACGTCCTGACTTTC. Protein: CASSSTGQGLAGANVLTF.

V usage is TRBV5-1 and J usage is TRBJ2-7; 10 bases match TRBD1. Germline V gene lookup returns CDR1 SGHRS and CDR2 YFSETQ. Trimming removed 6 bases from V and 7 bases from J; junction bases left unmatched: 16. The CDR3 consists of 16 residues. CDR3 sequence (DNA): TGCGCCAGCAAGTGGGGACAGGGGCTTTACACCGGTGAGCAGTACTTC. As protein: CASKWGQGLYTGEQYF.

This clonotype appeared a single time. Being one base from a much bigger clone, this may be a read error. The chain links TRBV25-1 to TRBJ2-1; D uncertain. The CDR3 consists of 13 residues. CDR1 and CDR2 (germline): MGHDK, SYGVNS. The CDR3 region has the DNA TGTACCAGCAGTACTGAGATCTACAATGAGCAGTTCTTC. Translation gives CTSSTEIYNEQFF.

The chain has TRBV20-1 and TRBJ2-7; TRBD2 agrees at 10 bases. The germline V gene encodes CDR1 DFQATT and CDR2 SNEGSKA (reference sequence). V lost 7 bases, J lost 2 bases, and 11 bases stayed unmatched. This CDR3 comprises 15 residues. The CDR3 DNA reads as TGCAGTGGTTCAACAGCGGGAGGGGGTCCCTACGAGCAGTACTTC. Protein: CSGSTAGGGPYEQYF.

The V call is TRBV18, the J call TRBJ2-5, with 10 bases that match TRBD2. In germline, CDR1 is KGHSH, CDR2 LQKENI. The CDR3 sequence is 16 residues long. J gave up 2 bases and V 3 bases, and 6 bases lay outside the gene matches. CDR3 sequence: CASSPLVLAGQETQYF. CDR3 in DNA: TGTGCCAGCTCACCGCTTGTACTAGCGGGACAAGAGACCCAGTACTTC.

The table lists this clonotype with a few counts. The rearrangement links TRBV11-2 to TRBJ2-3, with unresolved D. Germline values: CDR1 SGHAT, CDR2 FQNNGV. V was clipped by 5 bases and J by 6 bases, with 15 bases between them. This CDR3 has 14 residues. This CDR3 is CASSPRHSPDTQYF. Here the CDR3 DNA reads TGTGCCAGCAGCCCCCGCCATTCCCCCGATACGCAGTATTTT.

This clonotype showed up just a few times. The chain uses TRBV12-3 or TRBV12-4 and TRBJ2-1; D is possibly TRBD2 (6 bases). This CDR3 comprises 15 residues. The germline V and J ends were trimmed by 7 bases and 1 base, with 14 bases remaining between them. CDR3 region: CASTIVGGSYNEQFF. CDR3 nucleotide sequence: TGTGCCAGCACCATAGTGGGGGGTTCCTACAATGAGCAGTTCTTC.

The chain uses TRBV27 and TRBJ2-7; 8 bases fit TRBD1. With V trimmed by 8 bases and J by 0 bases, 6 bases remained unmatched. The length of the CDR3 is 14 residues. The germline V gene encodes CDR1 MNHEY and CDR2 SMNVEV (reference sequence). This chain's CDR3 is CASPPGQDSYEQYF. The DNA for the CDR3 is TGTGCCAGCCCCCCGGGACAGGACTCCTACGAGCAGTACTTC.

The rearrangement uses TRBV6-1 and TRBJ2-3, with 8 positions matching TRBD1. The CDR3 has 14 residues. The germline CDR1 and CDR2 sequences are MNHNS and SASEGT. Trimming at V came to 5 bases and at J to 8 bases, leaving 9 bases not matched to a gene. CDR3 DNA sequence: TGTGCCAGCAGTAAACAGGGGGGCCGCGGTACGCAGTATTTT. Residues: CASSKQGGRGTQYF.

This chain links TRBV3-1 with TRBJ2-5; the match to TRBD2 covers 8 bases. The J call may be incorrect, as the DNA end agrees better with TRBJ2-7. This CDR3 region has 15 residues. Germline V gene sequence: CDR1 LGHDT, CDR2 YNNKEL (reference sequence). CDR3: CASSQDGRARYEQYF. The DNA for the CDR3 is TGTGCCAGCAGCCAAGACGGGAGGGCCCGATACGAGCAGTACTTC.

The chain joins TRBV28 to TRBJ2-1; no definite D call. This CDR3 contains 18 residues. Trimming removed 2 bases at V and 6 bases at J, with 23 bases between. Germline assignment: CDR1 MDHEN and CDR2 SYDVKM. CDR3 loop: CASSLAFRAKKLVNEQFF. In DNA form, the CDR3 reads TGTGCCAGCAGTTTAGCCTTTAGGGCGAAGAAACTCGTCAATGAGCAGTTCTTC.

This clonotype was detected only a few times. This chain joins TRBV12-3 or TRBV12-4 and TRBJ1-5, with D perhaps TRBD1 (5 bases). Trimming left V 6 bases short and J 7 bases short, with 13 bases between. The CDR3 is 13 amino acids. As DNA, the CDR3 is TGTGCCAGCAGGGAGGGGCTAACCCAGCCCCAGCATTTT. Its protein is CASREGLTQPQHF.

This chain connects TRBV12-3 or TRBV12-4 to TRBJ1-1; a weak D match, TRBD1 (5 bases). This CDR3 spans 15 amino acids. The ends were cut back, 6 bases at V and 0 bases at J, with 14 bases in the middle. Here the CDR3 reads CASSLVRQLNTEAFF. CDR3 bases: TGTGCCAGCAGCCTTGTTCGACAGTTGAACACTGAAGCTTTCTTT.

The V and J genes are TRBV7-8 and TRBJ1-2; D gene unclear. Deletions cut 3 bases from V and 4 bases from J, with 9 bases between. Germline lookup yields CDR1 SGHVS and CDR2 FQNEAQ. CDR3 length: 13 amino acids. Here the CDR3 reads CASSFKVSYGYTF. DNA of the CDR3: TGTGCCAGCAGCTTTAAAGTTAGCTATGGCTACACCTTC.

The chain joins TRBV7-2 to TRBJ2-1, with a weak D call TRBD1 (5 bases). Germline-derived CDR1 and CDR2 are SGHTA and FQGNSA. This CDR3 comprises 18 residues. Trimming removed 4 bases at V and 3 bases at J, with 22 bases between. The CDR3 coding sequence is TGTGCCAGCAGCTCCGCAACGACCTCCGTGGGGCTCTACAATGAGCAGTTCTTC. Translation gives CASSSATTSVGLYNEQFF.

The rearrangement joins TRBV6-5 to TRBJ2-3; 8 positions match TRBD2. The length of the CDR3 is 16 residues. CDR1 and CDR2 from the germline V gene are MNHEY and SVGAGI. J was trimmed by 8 bases and V by 5 bases; bases with no gene match: 15. The CDR3 loop is CASSLGLATHGGTQYF. The CDR3 DNA reads TGTGCCAGCAGTCTTGGACTAGCAACCCATGGTGGTACGCAGTATTTT.

Details on this clonotype: Given a far larger clone just one base away, this is likely a sequencing read error. V and J are TRBV5-1 and TRBJ2-1; no firm D call. The CDR3 extends over 13 amino acids. Germline V gene sequence: CDR1 SGHRS, CDR2 YFSETQ. CDR3: CASSLGTYDEQFF. CDR3 nucleotides: TGCGCCAGCAGCTTGGGAACCTACGATGAGCAGTTCTTC.